This T cell receptor beta chain was obtained from a study of blood T cell repertoires in COVID-19. Study details: Samples taken during acute and convalescent COVID-19 were collected in the United States, Italy and Spain.

Per the original methods: Nucleated cell counts were estimated from reference gene primer amplification. Sequencing was performed with immunoSEQ multiplex PCR; in TCRdb, only in-frame clones are kept and a portion is missing. V, J and clone size were drawn from that table, and D and trimming were deduced from the DNA. The repertoire includes a few hundred thousand clones, roughly 90% of them detected once, and approximately 4% sits in the top ten. Trimming cost V 6 bases and J 8 bases, with 16 bases left between them. This CDR3 is built from 13 residues. CDR1 is SEHNR, CDR2 FQNEAQ, per germline (reference sequence).

V gene TRBV7-9 combines with J gene TRBJ1-2, with D possibly matching TRBD1 (5 bases). The sequenced sample was peripheral blood. The sequence derives from a woman aged 45-65 years with active or convalescent COVID-19. CDR3 nucleotide sequence: TGTGCCAGCAGTTTCGGAGGGGCGGGAGGCTACACCTTC. Its protein is CASSFGGAGGYTF.